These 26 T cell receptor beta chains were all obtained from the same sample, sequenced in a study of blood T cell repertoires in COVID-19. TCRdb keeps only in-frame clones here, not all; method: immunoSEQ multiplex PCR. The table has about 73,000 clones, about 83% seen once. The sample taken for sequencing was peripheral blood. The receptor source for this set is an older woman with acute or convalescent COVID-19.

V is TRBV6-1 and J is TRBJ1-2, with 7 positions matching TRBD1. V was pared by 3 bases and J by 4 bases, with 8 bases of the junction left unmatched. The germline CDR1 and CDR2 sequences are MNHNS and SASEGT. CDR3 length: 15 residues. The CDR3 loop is CASSETGYPGYGYTF. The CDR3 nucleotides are TGTGCCAGCAGTGAGACAGGGTACCCTGGCTATGGCTACACCTTC.

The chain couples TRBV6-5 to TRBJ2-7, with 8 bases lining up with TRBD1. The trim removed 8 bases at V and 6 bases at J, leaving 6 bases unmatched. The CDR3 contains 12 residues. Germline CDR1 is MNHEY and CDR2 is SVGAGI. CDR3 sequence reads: CASGRTGTEQYF. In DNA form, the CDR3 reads TGTGCCAGCGGCCGGACAGGGACCGAGCAGTACTTC.

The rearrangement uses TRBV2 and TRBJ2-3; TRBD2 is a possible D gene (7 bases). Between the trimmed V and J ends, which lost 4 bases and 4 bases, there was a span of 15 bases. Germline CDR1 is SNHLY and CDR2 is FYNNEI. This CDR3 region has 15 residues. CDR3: CASSGWGGPSDTQYF. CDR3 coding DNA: TGTGCCAGCAGTGGATGGGGGGGGCCGTCAGATACGCAGTATTTT.

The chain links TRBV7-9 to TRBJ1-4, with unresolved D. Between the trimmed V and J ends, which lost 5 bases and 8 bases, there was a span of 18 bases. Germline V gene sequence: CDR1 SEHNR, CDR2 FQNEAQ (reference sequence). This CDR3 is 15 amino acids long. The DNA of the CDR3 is TGTGCCAGCAGCCCCGACAATGGGCGCCTAGAAAAACTGTTTTTT. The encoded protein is CASSPDNGRLEKLFF.

CDR3 DNA: TGTGCCAGCAGCAAAGGACAGGGAACTGAAGCTTTCTTT. Protein product: CASSKGQGTEAFF. The chain has TRBV9 and TRBJ1-1; 8 bases align to TRBD1. There are 13 residues in the CDR3. With V trimmed by 4 bases and J by 5 bases, 4 bases remained unmatched. The V gene's germline CDR1 is SGDLS and CDR2 YYNGEE.

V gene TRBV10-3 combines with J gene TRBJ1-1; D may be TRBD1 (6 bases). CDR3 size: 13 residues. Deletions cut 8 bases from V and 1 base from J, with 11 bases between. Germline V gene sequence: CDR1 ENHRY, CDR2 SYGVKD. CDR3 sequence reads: CAISGVANTEAFF. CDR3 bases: TGTGCCATCTCAGGGGTGGCGAACACTGAAGCTTTCTTT.

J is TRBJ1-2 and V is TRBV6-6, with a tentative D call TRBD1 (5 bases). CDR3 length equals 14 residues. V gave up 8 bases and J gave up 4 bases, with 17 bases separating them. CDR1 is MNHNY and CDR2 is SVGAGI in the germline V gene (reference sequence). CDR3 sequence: CASSRDRSSYGYTF. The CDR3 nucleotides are TGTGCCAGCTCCAGGGATAGGTCAAGCTATGGCTACACCTTC.

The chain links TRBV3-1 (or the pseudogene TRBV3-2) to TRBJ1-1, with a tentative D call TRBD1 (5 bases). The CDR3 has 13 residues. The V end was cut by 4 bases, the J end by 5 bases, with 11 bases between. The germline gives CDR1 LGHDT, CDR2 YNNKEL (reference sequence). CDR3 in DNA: TGTGCCAGCAGCCCCACGGGGGTTACTGAAGCTTTCTTT. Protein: CASSPTGVTEAFF.

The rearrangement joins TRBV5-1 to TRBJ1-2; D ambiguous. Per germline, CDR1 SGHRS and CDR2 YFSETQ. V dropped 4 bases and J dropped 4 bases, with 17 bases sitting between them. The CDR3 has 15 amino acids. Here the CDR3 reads CASSGWSLEGYGYTF. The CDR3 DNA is TGCGCCAGCAGCGGATGGTCTCTAGAGGGCTATGGCTACACCTTC.

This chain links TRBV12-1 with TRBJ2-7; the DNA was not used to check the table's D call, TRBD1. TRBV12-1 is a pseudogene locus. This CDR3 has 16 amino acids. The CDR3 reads CASSFWRGLNFYEQYF. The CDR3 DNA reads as TGTGCCAGCAGCTTTTGGAGGGGGCTGAATTTCTACGAGCAGTACTTC.

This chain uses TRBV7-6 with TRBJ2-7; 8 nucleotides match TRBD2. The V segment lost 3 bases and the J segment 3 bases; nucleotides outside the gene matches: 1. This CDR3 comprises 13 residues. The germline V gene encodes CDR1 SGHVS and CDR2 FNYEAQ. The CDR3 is CASSLAGGYEQYF. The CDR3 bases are TGTGCCAGCAGCTTGGCGGGGGGCTACGAGCAGTACTTC.

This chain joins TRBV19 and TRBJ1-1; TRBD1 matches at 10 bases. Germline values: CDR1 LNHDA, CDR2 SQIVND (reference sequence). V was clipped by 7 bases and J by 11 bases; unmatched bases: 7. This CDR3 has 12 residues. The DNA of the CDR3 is TGTGCCAGTAAGGGGACAGGGGTCCCTGCTTTCTTT. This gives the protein CASKGTGVPAFF.

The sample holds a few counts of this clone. The CDR3 DNA reads TGTGCCAGCAGGGCGGACGGCGGGGGGAACACTGAAGCTTTCTTT. This encodes CASRADGGGNTEAFF. This chain joins TRBV6-5 and TRBJ1-1, with TRBD1 as a possible D gene (5 bases). Between the trimmed V and J ends, which lost 6 bases and 1 base, there was a span of 15 bases. Looked up from germline, CDR1 is MNHEY and CDR2 is SVGAGI. The CDR3 is 15 amino acids.

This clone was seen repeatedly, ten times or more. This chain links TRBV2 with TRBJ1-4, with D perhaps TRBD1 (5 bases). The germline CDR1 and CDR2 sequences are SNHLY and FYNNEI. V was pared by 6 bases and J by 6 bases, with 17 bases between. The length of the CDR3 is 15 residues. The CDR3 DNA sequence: TGTGCCAGCAGGTACACAGGCAGGGTGGATGAAAAACTGTTTTTT. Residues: CASRYTGRVDEKLFF. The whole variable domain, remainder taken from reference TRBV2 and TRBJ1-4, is EPEVTQTPSHQVTQMGQEVILRCVPISNHLYFYWYRQILGQKVEFLVSFYNNEISEKSEIFDDQFSVERPDGSNFTLKIRSTKLEDSAMYFCASRYTGRVDEKLFFGSGTQLSVL.

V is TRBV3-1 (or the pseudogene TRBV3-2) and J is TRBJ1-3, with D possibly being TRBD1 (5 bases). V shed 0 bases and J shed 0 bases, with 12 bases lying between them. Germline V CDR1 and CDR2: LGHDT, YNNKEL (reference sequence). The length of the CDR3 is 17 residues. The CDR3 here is CASSQEGDAISGNTIYF. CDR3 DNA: TGTGCCAGCAGCCAAGAAGGGGATGCCATCTCTGGAAACACCATATATTTT.

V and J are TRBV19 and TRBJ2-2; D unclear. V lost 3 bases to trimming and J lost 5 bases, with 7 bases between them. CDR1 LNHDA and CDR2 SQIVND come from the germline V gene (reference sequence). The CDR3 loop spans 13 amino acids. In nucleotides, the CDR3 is TGTGCCAGTAGTATCGTATTAACCGGGGAGCTGTTTTTT. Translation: CASSIVLTGELFF.

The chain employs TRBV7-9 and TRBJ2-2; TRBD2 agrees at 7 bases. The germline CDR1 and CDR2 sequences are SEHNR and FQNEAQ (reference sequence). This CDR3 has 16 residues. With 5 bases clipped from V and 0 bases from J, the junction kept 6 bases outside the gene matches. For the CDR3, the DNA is TGTGCCAGCAGCCCAAGGGGAGGGTCGAACACCGGGGAGCTGTTTTTT. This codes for CASSPRGGSNTGELFF.

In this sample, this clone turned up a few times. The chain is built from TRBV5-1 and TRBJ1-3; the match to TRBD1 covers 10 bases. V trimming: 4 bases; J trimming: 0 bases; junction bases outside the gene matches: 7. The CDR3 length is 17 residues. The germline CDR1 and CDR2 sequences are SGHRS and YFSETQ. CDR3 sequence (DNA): TGCGCCAGCAGCGTGGGACAGGGGATAATCTCTGGAAACACCATATATTTT. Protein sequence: CASSVGQGIISGNTIYF.

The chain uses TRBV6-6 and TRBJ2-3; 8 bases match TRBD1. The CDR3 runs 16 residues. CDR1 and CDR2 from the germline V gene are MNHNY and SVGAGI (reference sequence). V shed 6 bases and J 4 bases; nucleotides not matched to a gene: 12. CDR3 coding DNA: TGTGCCAGCAGGCTTCAGGGGGCGTATAGCGCAGATACGCAGTATTTT. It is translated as CASRLQGAYSADTQYF.

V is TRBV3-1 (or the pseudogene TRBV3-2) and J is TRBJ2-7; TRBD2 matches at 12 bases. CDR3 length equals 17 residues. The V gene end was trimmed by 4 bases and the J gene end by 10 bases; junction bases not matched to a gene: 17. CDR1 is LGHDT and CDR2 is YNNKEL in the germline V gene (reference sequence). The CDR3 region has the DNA TGTGCCAGCAGCCCCTCACCTCCGGGACTAGCGGGCGAAAGTCAGTACTTC. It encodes CASSPSPPGLAGESQYF.

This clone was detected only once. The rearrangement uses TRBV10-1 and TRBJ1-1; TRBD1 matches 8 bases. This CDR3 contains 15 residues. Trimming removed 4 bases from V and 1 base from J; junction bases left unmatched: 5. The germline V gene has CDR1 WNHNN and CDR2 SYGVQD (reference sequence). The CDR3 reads CASSVRQGSNTEAFF. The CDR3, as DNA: TGCGCCAGCAGTGTCCGACAGGGGTCGAACACTGAAGCTTTCTTT.

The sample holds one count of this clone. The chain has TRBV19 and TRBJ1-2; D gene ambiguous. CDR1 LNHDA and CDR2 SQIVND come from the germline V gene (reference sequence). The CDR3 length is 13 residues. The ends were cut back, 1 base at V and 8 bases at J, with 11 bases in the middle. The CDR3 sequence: CASSIGQVGGYTF. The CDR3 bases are TGTGCCAGTAGTATAGGGCAGGTCGGCGGCTACACCTTC.

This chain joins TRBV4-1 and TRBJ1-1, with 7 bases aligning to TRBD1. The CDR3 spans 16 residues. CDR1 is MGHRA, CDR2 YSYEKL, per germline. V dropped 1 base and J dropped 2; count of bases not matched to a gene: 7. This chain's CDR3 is CASSQGPTGFNTEAFF. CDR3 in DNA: TGCGCCAGCAGCCAAGGCCCGACAGGGTTTAACACTGAAGCTTTCTTT.

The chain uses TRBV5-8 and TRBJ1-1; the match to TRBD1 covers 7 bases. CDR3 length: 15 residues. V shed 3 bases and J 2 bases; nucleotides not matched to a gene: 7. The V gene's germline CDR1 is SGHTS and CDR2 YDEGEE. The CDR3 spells CASSSTRQGNTEAFF. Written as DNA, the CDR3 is TGTGCCAGCAGCTCGACACGACAGGGCAACACTGAAGCTTTCTTT. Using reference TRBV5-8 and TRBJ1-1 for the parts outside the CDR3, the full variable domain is EAGVTQSPTHLIKTRGQQATLRCSPISGHTSVYWYQQALGLGLQFLLWYDEGEERNRGNFPPRFSGRQFPNYSSELNVNALELEDSALYLCASSSTRQGNTEAFFGQGTRLTVV.

The CDR3 spells CASSLPPSGGANEQFF. The DNA of the CDR3 is TGTGCCAGCAGCTTGCCCCCTAGCGGGGGGGCCAATGAGCAGTTCTTC. The V call is TRBV5-4, the J call TRBJ2-1, with 12 bases lining up with TRBD2. Trimming removed 1 base from V and 6 bases from J; junction bases left unmatched: 5. The CDR3 consists of 16 residues. In germline, CDR1 is SGHNT, CDR2 YYREEE (reference sequence).

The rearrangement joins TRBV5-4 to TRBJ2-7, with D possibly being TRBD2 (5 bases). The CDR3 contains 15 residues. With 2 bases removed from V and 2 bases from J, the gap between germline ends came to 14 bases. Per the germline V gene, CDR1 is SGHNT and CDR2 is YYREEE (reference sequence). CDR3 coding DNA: TGTGCCAGCAGCTTAGATAGCGACGGAACCTACGAGCAGTACTTC. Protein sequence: CASSLDSDGTYEQYF.